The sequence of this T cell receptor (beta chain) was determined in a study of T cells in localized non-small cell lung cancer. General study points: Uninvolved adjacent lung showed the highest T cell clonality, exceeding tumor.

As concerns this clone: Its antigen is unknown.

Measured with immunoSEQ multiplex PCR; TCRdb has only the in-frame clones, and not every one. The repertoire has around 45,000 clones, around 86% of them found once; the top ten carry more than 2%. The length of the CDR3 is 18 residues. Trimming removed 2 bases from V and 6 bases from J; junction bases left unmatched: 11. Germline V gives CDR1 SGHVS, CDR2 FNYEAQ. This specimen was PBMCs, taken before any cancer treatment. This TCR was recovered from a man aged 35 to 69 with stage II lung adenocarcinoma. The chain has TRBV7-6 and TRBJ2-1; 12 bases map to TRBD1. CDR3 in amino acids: CASSLSRPWGQGANEQFF. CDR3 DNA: TGTGCCAGCAGCTTATCAAGACCTTGGGGACAGGGGGCCAATGAGCAGTTCTTC. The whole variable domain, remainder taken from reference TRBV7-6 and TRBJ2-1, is GAGVSQSPRYKVTKRGQDVALRCDPISGHVSLYWYRQALGQGPEFLTYFNYEAQQDKSGLPNDRFSAERPEGSISTLTIQRTEQRDSAMYRCASSLSRPWGQGANEQFFGPGTRLTVL.